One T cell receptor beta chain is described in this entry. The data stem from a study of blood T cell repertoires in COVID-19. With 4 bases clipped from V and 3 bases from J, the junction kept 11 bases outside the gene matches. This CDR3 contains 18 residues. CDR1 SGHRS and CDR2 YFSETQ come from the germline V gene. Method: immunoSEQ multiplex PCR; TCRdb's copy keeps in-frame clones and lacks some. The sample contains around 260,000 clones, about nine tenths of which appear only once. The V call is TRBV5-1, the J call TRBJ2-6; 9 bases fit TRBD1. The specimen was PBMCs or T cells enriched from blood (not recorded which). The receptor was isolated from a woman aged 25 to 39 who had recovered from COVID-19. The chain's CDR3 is CASSGSTGGLLGANVLTF. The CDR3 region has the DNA TGCGCCAGCAGCGGATCGACAGGGGGTTTGCTTGGGGCCAACGTCCTGACTTTC.